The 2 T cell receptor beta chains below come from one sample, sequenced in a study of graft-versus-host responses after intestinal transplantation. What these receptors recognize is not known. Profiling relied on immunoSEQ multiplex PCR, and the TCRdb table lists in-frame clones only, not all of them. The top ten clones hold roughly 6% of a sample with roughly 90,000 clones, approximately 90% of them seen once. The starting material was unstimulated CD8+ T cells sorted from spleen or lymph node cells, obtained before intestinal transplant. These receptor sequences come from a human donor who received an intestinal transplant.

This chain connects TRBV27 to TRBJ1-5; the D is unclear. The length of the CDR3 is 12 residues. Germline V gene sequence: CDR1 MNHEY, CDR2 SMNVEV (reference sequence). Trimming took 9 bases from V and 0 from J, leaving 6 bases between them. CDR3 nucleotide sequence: TGTGCCAGTGGATATAGCAATCAGCCCCAGCATTTT. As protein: CASGYSNQPQHF.

The CDR3 DNA reads TGTGCCAGCAGTTACGGGACAGGGGACTACGAGCAGTACTTC. Residues: CASSYGTGDYEQYF. The chain links TRBV6-5 to TRBJ2-7; 10 nucleotides match TRBD1. After removal of 2 bases from V and 3 bases from J, the junction contained 1 base not matched to a gene. The CDR3 extends over 14 amino acids. Per germline, CDR1 MNHEY and CDR2 SVGAGI.